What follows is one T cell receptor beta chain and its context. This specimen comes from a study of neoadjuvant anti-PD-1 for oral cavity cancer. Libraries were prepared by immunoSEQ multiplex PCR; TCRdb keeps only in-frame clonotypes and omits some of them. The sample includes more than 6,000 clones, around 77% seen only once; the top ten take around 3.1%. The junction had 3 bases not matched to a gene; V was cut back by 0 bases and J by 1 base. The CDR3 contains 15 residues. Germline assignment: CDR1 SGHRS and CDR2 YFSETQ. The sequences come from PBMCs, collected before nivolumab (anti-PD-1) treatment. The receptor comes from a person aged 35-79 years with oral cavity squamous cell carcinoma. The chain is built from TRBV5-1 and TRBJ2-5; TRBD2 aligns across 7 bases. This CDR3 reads CASSLAGGSQETQYF. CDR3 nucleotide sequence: TGCGCCAGCAGCTTGGCCGGGGGGAGCCAAGAGACCCAGTACTTC.